This record looks at one TCR beta chain sequence and its context. In the original workflow: Reference gene primer amplification gave nucleated cell count estimates. Libraries were prepared by immunoSEQ multiplex PCR; TCRdb keeps only in-frame clonotypes and omits some of them. That table is the source of V, J and clone size, and D and trimming were worked out from the DNA. The sample has about 150,000 clones, approximately 86% seen once; the top ten hold 6.5% to 9%. The sample originates from a study of blood T cell repertoires in COVID-19. Background on the study: T cells, B-cell-depleted T cells, or PBMCs supplied cDNA or gDNA.

This receptor was obtained from a woman older than 75 with COVID-19, enrolled during active disease. Sequencing was carried out using peripheral blood.

Here the CDR3 reads CASSLAFSGRAKNIQYF. The DNA for the CDR3 is TGTGCCAGCAGCTTGGCTTTTAGCGGGAGAGCCAAAAACATTCAGTACTTC. V gene TRBV5-6 combines with J gene TRBJ2-4, with TRBD2 matching over 9 bases. Germline V CDR1 and CDR2: SGHDT, YYEEEE. There are 17 residues in the CDR3. V lost 0 bases to trimming and J lost 0 bases; unmatched junction nucleotides: 4.